The 16 T cell receptor beta chains below come from one sample, sequenced in a study of regulatory T cells. Broader study findings: Hydrophobic residues at CDR3 positions 6 and 7 were enriched in conventional CD4+ T cells of CD3G-deficient patients.

The antigens for these receptors are not known. The PCR used 52 TRBV and 13 TRBJ primers. The table came from immunoSEQ multiplex PCR; TCRdb's copy has only in-frame clones and leaves some out. Among under 35,000 clones listed, over 90% were seen once. Sequenced: conventional CD4+ T cells sorted from blood. These receptors were obtained from a child aged 2 to 15 with CD3G deficiency.

V and J are TRBV5-1 and TRBJ2-1; 10 positions agree with TRBD2. This CDR3 spans 16 amino acids. Trimming cost V 4 bases and J 7 bases; bases outside gene matches: 11. Germline V CDR1 and CDR2: SGHRS, YFSETQ. The CDR3 here is CASSDHSGRTRNEQFF. CDR3 coding DNA: TGCGCCAGCAGCGACCATAGCGGGAGGACTCGTAATGAGCAGTTCTTC.

A single count supports this clone. J is TRBJ1-1 and V is TRBV7-9; no reliable D call. Germline loops: CDR1 SEHNR, CDR2 FQNEAQ (reference sequence). The CDR3 runs 13 residues. Trimming shortened V by 4 bases and J by 1 base, and 7 bases separated the two germline ends. CDR3 amino acids: CASSSQSNTEAFF. In DNA, the CDR3 is TGTGCCAGCAGCTCACAATCGAACACTGAAGCTTTCTTT.

The V gene is TRBV27, the J gene TRBJ2-2; D gene uncertain. V was cut by 5 bases and J by 5 bases, with 12 bases left in between. This CDR3 has 14 amino acids. The V gene's germline CDR1 is MNHEY and CDR2 SMNVEV (reference sequence). The CDR3 DNA is TGTGCCAGCAGTCATCACTCCGGGACCGGGGAGCTGTTTTTT. It specifies CASSHHSGTGELFF.

This clone appeared a single time. The chain is built from TRBV20-1 and TRBJ2-3; no definite D call. Germline CDR1 DFQATT, CDR2 SNEGSKA (reference sequence). The length of the CDR3 is 11 residues. The V end was cut by 3 bases, the J end by 5 bases, with 6 bases between. The CDR3 sequence is CSASRVDTQYF. Here the CDR3 DNA reads TGCAGTGCTAGTAGGGTAGATACGCAGTATTTT.

This rearrangement joins TRBV7-9 to TRBJ2-7, with a weak D call TRBD1 (5 bases). Germline-derived CDR1 and CDR2 are SEHNR and FQNEAQ (reference sequence). V lost 1 base and J lost 5, with 12 bases in between. CDR3 length: 14 amino acids. Here the CDR3 DNA reads TGTGCCAGCAGCTTAGGGCAGGGTAAAGACGAGCAGTACTTC. Protein product: CASSLGQGKDEQYF.

The J gene is TRBJ1-1, the V gene TRBV19; D is ambiguous. This CDR3 is built from 12 residues. The ends were cut back, 1 base at V and 8 bases at J, with 8 bases in the middle. Germline CDR1 LNHDA, CDR2 SQIVND (reference sequence). CDR3 loop: CASSIAGLEAFF. Written as DNA, the CDR3 is TGTGCCAGTAGTATAGCCGGGTTAGAAGCTTTCTTT.

The V call is TRBV19, the J call TRBJ2-5, with D uncertain. The CDR3 is made up of 13 amino acids. From germline, CDR1 is LNHDA and CDR2 SQIVND (reference sequence). The germline V and J ends were trimmed by 4 bases and 2 bases, with 8 bases remaining between them. CDR3 coding DNA: TGTGCCAGTAGTAAGGCTACACAAGAGACCCAGTACTTC. Its protein product is CASSKATQETQYF.

The rearrangement joins TRBV5-1 to TRBJ2-6; no firm D call. V lost 4 bases and J 6 bases, leaving 11 bases between the germline ends. CDR3 length equals 14 residues. The V gene's germline CDR1 is SGHRS and CDR2 YFSETQ. The CDR3 DNA follows: TGCGCCAGCAGCCCGGGCCTCGAGGCCAACGTCCTGACTTTC. It codes for CASSPGLEANVLTF.

This chain joins TRBV6-6 and TRBJ2-4; D unclear. Trimming pared 1 base from V and 0 bases from J, leaving 1 base between. CDR1 and CDR2 from the germline V gene are MNHNY and SVGAGI (reference sequence). CDR3 length equals 13 residues. As DNA, the CDR3 is TGTGCCAGCAGTTACTTAGCCAAAAACATTCAGTACTTC. It encodes CASSYLAKNIQYF.

The J gene is TRBJ2-3, the V gene TRBV7-6, with 7 positions matching TRBD2. Germline trimming cut 5 bases from V and 6 bases from J; bases unmatched to any gene: 8. The CDR3 length is 14 residues. Germline V gene data show CDR1 as SGHVS and CDR2 as FNYEAQ. For the CDR3, the DNA is TGTGCCAGCAGCCCCACCTCCGGGGGGGATACGCAGTATTTT. Protein sequence: CASSPTSGGDTQYF.

This chain links TRBV28 with TRBJ2-1, with 9 bases that match TRBD2. The V and J ends lost 4 bases and 0 bases, in that order; junction bases with no gene match: 4. The CDR3 loop spans 16 amino acids. The germline CDR1 and CDR2 sequences are MDHEN and SYDVKM. The CDR3 protein is CASSSSAGGSYNEQFF. CDR3 in DNA: TGTGCCAGCAGTTCCTCAGCGGGAGGCTCCTACAATGAGCAGTTCTTC.

The chain joins TRBV28 to TRBJ2-7, with 12 nucleotides matching TRBD2. The CDR3 spans 14 residues. The ends lost 5 bases at V and 6 bases at J; junction bases unmatched: 5. The V gene's germline CDR1 is MDHEN and CDR2 SYDVKM. The CDR3, as DNA: TGTGCCAGCAGTCGACTAGCGGGAGACCCCGAGCAGTACTTC. It yields the protein CASSRLAGDPEQYF.

The gene calls are TRBV19 and TRBJ1-2; TRBD1 matches at 7 bases. Trimming cost V 5 bases and J 8 bases; bases outside gene matches: 17. The germline V gene encodes CDR1 LNHDA and CDR2 SQIVND (reference sequence). The CDR3 has 16 amino acids. The CDR3 DNA follows: TGTGCCAGTAGTCGTAAGGGGGACAGCGATATCGGGGGCTACACCTTC. This gives the protein CASSRKGDSDIGGYTF. Complete variable domain (other parts from reference TRBV19 and TRBJ1-2): DGGITQSPKYLFRKEGQNVTLSCEQNLNHDAMYWYRQDPGQGLRLIYYSQIVNDFQKGDIAEGYSVSREKKESFPLTVTSAQKNPTAFYLCASSRKGDSDIGGYTFGSGTRLTVV.

The chain employs TRBV18 and TRBJ2-5, with D possibly matching TRBD2 (6 bases). V lost 4 bases and J 5 bases, leaving 11 bases between the germline ends. This CDR3 has 13 residues. Germline V gives CDR1 KGHSH, CDR2 LQKENI. The CDR3 spells CASSLGGPETQYF. CDR3 in DNA: TGTGCCAGCTCACTCGGGGGACCTGAGACCCAGTACTTC.

The chain carries TRBV9 and TRBJ2-5; perhaps TRBD2 as D (6 bases). Germline values: CDR1 SGDLS, CDR2 YYNGEE. This CDR3 has 15 residues. Trimming took 6 bases from V and 0 from J, leaving 15 bases between them. CDR3 residues: CASISPGGHQETQYF. In DNA form, the CDR3 reads TGTGCCAGCATCTCTCCCGGGGGACACCAAGAGACCCAGTACTTC.

This chain links TRBV6-1 with TRBJ2-7; 10 nucleotides agree with TRBD2. This CDR3 is built from 13 residues. The V segment lost 6 bases and the J segment 3 bases; nucleotides outside the gene matches: 2. From germline, CDR1 is MNHNS and CDR2 SASEGT. The CDR3 region is CASRLAGFYEQYF. As DNA, the CDR3 is TGTGCCAGCAGACTAGCGGGGTTCTACGAGCAGTACTTC.